These 27 T cell receptor beta chains originate from one sample sequenced in a study of lymphopenia after photon versus proton radiotherapy. The repertoire was sequenced with immunoSEQ multiplex PCR; TCRdb's copy has only in-frame clones and lacks some. The sample has about 18,000 clones; roughly nine tenths are singletons. The input for sequencing was peripheral blood, taken from a patient treated with proton-based radiotherapy. Source of these receptors: a man aged 65-85 years with pancreatic cancer.

The chain recombines TRBV5-1 with TRBJ2-2, with TRBD1 identical over 10 bases. Germline CDR1 and CDR2: SGHRS and YFSETQ. The V gene end was trimmed by 3 bases and the J gene end by 8 bases; junction bases not matched to a gene: 4. This CDR3 has 14 amino acids. The CDR3 nucleotides are TGCGCCAGCAGCTCGACAGGGGGCTCAGGGGAGCTGTTTTTT. Protein: CASSSTGGSGELFF. Full variable domain (rest looked up from reference TRBV5-1 and TRBJ2-2): KAGVTQTPRYLIKTRGQQVTLSCSPISGHRSVSWYQQTPGQGLQFLFEYFSETQRNKGNFPGRFSGRQFSNSRSEMNVSTLELGDSALYLCASSSTGGSGELFFGEGSRLTVL.

V gene TRBV6-1 combines with J gene TRBJ1-2; 9 positions match TRBD1. In germline, CDR1 is MNHNS, CDR2 SASEGT. With 6 bases clipped from V and 4 bases from J, the junction kept 6 bases outside the gene matches. The CDR3 consists of 14 residues. The CDR3 region has the DNA TGTGCCAGCAGAGGGGACAGGGAATCCTATGGCTACACCTTC. This sequence encodes CASRGDRESYGYTF.

The chain combines TRBV5-1 with TRBJ1-1; D might be TRBD1 (6 bases). Germline loops: CDR1 SGHRS, CDR2 YFSETQ. The CDR3 is 15 residues long. Trimming pared 5 bases from V and 7 bases from J, leaving 21 bases between. The CDR3 DNA reads as TGCGCCAGCAGTTACACGATGGGGGGCCGAAGTGAAGCTTTCTTT. Protein sequence: CASSYTMGGRSEAFF. The whole variable domain, filled in from reference TRBV5-1 and TRBJ1-1, reads KAGVTQTPRYLIKTRGQQVTLSCSPISGHRSVSWYQQTPGQGLQFLFEYFSETQRNKGNFPGRFSGRQFSNSRSEMNVSTLELGDSALYLCASSYTMGGRSEAFFGQGTRLTVV.

The chain is built from TRBV18 and TRBJ1-1; TRBD1 aligns across 12 bases. The germline CDR1 and CDR2 sequences are KGHSH and LQKENI. This CDR3 is built from 17 residues. Germline trimming cut 3 bases from V and 6 bases from J; bases unmatched to any gene: 11. The DNA for the CDR3 is TGTGCCAGCTCACCGATGGTGTTGGGACAGGGGGCCCCTGAAGCTTTCTTT. Its protein is CASSPMVLGQGAPEAFF.

V gene TRBV7-3 combines with J gene TRBJ1-1, with TRBD1 identical over 7 bases. Germline V gene data show CDR1 as SGHTA and CDR2 as FQGTGA. The CDR3 spans 16 residues. With V trimmed by 0 bases and J by 6 bases, 10 bases remained unmatched. CDR3 sequence (DNA): TGTGCCAGCAGCTTAACGGCAGGGGGTACTCTTTCTGAAGCTTTCTTT. This translates into CASSLTAGGTLSEAFF.

This clone was seen a few times. The CDR3 DNA reads as TGTGCCAGCAGCCAAGAGGAACCGAGCGGGAGGGCCTACGAGCAGTACTTC. It translates to CASSQEEPSGRAYEQYF. The chain carries TRBV4-2 and TRBJ2-7; 10 bases align to TRBD2. The germline V gene encodes CDR1 LGHNA and CDR2 YNFKEQ. The CDR3 extends over 17 amino acids. The ends lost 0 bases at V and 2 bases at J; junction bases unmatched: 7.

As to this clone: Different DNA sequences within this sample yield the same CDR3. The chain combines TRBV9 with TRBJ2-1; unclear D gene. Germline values: CDR1 SGDLS, CDR2 YYNGEE. The CDR3 totals 14 residues. V was shortened by 4 bases and J by 4 bases, with 12 bases between the two germline ends. The CDR3 region has the DNA TGTGCCAGCAGCCCGTGGGTGGAATACAATGAGCAGTTCTTC. This sequence encodes CASSPWVEYNEQFF. The complete variable domain, with remaining parts taken from reference TRBV9 and TRBJ2-1, reads DSGVTQTPKHLITATGQRVTLRCSPRSGDLSVYWYQQSLDQGLQFLIQYYNGEERAKGNILERFSAQQFPDLHSELNLSSLELGDSALYFCASSPWVEYNEQFFGPGTRLTVL.

J is TRBJ1-2 and V is TRBV20-1; no clear D. Deletions cut 3 bases from V and 4 bases from J, with 6 bases between. CDR1 and CDR2 from the germline V gene are DFQATT and SNEGSKA (reference sequence). The CDR3 spans 11 residues. The CDR3 DNA follows: TGCAGTGCTAGCGACGGCTATGGCTACACCTTC. Its translation is CSASDGYGYTF.

A word on this clone: The same CDR3 arises from other DNA sequences in this sample as well. The chain combines TRBV11-2 with TRBJ2-7; D may be TRBD1 (6 bases). This CDR3 is 14 amino acids long. The germline V gene has CDR1 SGHAT and CDR2 FQNNGV. The V end was cut by 3 bases, the J end by 4 bases, with 13 bases between. CDR3 loop: CASSFVDSAYEQYF. The CDR3 DNA reads as TGTGCCAGCAGCTTCGTGGACAGCGCTTACGAGCAGTACTTC.

The chain is built from TRBV7-2 and TRBJ1-5; D gene ambiguous. The CDR3 is made up of 16 amino acids. Looked up from germline, CDR1 is SGHTA and CDR2 is FQGNSA. V lost 0 bases and J 0 bases, leaving 9 bases between the germline ends. The CDR3 DNA reads TGTGCCAGCAGCTTAGCCGTCGGGTTTAGCAATCAGCCCCAGCATTTT. Translating gives CASSLAVGFSNQPQHF.

The chain couples TRBV5-1 to TRBJ2-1; weak D call: TRBD1 (6 bases). Trimming left V 3 bases short and J 5 bases short, with 24 bases between. The CDR3 length is 18 residues. Germline V gene sequence: CDR1 SGHRS, CDR2 YFSETQ. CDR3 coding DNA: TGCGCCAGCAGCTCTGACGGGGAGAGGGGGTCGATCGACAATGAGCAGTTCTTC. Amino acid sequence: CASSSDGERGSIDNEQFF.

This clone was counted a single time. V gene TRBV18 combines with J gene TRBJ1-1; 10 bases map to TRBD1. The CDR3 runs to 14 residues. Germline V lookup: CDR1 KGHSH, CDR2 LQKENI. The V segment lost 8 bases and the J segment 5 bases; nucleotides outside the gene matches: 8. CDR3 in amino acids: CASSGTGDLTEAFF. In nucleotides, the CDR3 is TGTGCCAGCAGTGGGACAGGGGATCTAACTGAAGCTTTCTTT.

The V and J genes are TRBV4-2 and TRBJ1-3; 7 bases map to TRBD1. Unmatched junction bases numbered 4, after V lost 2 bases and J lost 3 bases. Germline assignment: CDR1 LGHNA and CDR2 YNFKEQ. The CDR3 is made up of 15 amino acids. The CDR3 DNA follows: TGTGCCAGCAGCCAACGTGACAGGGATGGAAACACCATATATTTT. Translated: CASSQRDRDGNTIYF.

The chain has TRBV7-8 and TRBJ1-1, with 10 bases fitting TRBD1. Germline V gene sequence: CDR1 SGHVS, CDR2 FQNEAQ. This CDR3 has 12 amino acids. Trimming removed 5 bases from V and 11 bases from J; junction bases left unmatched: 5. For the CDR3, the DNA is TGTGCCAGCAGCCAGGACAGGGGGTCGGCTTTCTTT. The encoded protein is CASSQDRGSAFF.

This chain connects TRBV19 to TRBJ1-1; TRBD1 is a possible D gene (6 bases). There are 14 residues in the CDR3. CDR1 LNHDA and CDR2 SQIVND come from the germline V gene (reference sequence). V was shortened by 9 bases and J by 1 base, with 15 bases between the two germline ends. Here the CDR3 reads CASEEQGWNTEAFF. The CDR3 DNA sequence: TGTGCCAGCGAAGAACAGGGATGGAACACTGAAGCTTTCTTT.

The chain joins TRBV6-1 to TRBJ1-1; TRBD1 aligns across 9 bases. Germline V CDR1 and CDR2: MNHNS, SASEGT. The CDR3 spans 12 residues. The J segment lost 5 bases and the V segment lost 7 bases, leaving 2 bases of the junction unmatched. The DNA for the CDR3 is TGTGCCAGCACTGGGACAGGGACTGAAGCTTTCTTT. It yields the protein CASTGTGTEAFF.

In the case of this clone: The junction differs from germline at one of its ends, possibly a read error. This chain uses TRBV6-5 with TRBJ1-6; no clear D gene. The CDR3 is made up of 13 amino acids. Per germline, CDR1 MNHEY and CDR2 SVGAGI. The chain's CDR3 is CASSQDYNSPLHF. The CDR3 DNA reads as TGTGCCAGCAGCCAGGATTACAATTCGCCCCTCCACTTT.

The CDR3 sequence: CASSLVQNTEAFF. The CDR3, as DNA: TGTGCCAGCAGCTTAGTCCAGAACACTGAAGCTTTCTTT. The chain is built from TRBV7-8 and TRBJ1-1; D is ambiguous. Germline loops: CDR1 SGHVS, CDR2 FQNEAQ. The CDR3 length is 13 residues. The ends were cut back, 1 base at V and 1 base at J, with 4 bases in the middle.

This clone occurred once. This chain joins TRBV5-1 and TRBJ2-1, with a tentative D call TRBD1 (6 bases). The germline V gene has CDR1 SGHRS and CDR2 YFSETQ. The CDR3 has 15 residues. V was pared by 2 bases and J by 8 bases, with 17 bases between. The CDR3 bases are TGCGCCAGCAGCTTACAGGGTTCTTACTATGATGAGCAGTTCTTC. Amino acid sequence: CASSLQGSYYDEQFF. Combining the CDR3 with reference TRBV5-1 and TRBJ2-1 gives the whole variable domain KAGVTQTPRYLIKTRGQQVTLSCSPISGHRSVSWYQQTPGQGLQFLFEYFSETQRNKGNFPGRFSGRQFSNSRSEMNVSTLELGDSALYLCASSLQGSYYDEQFFGPGTRLTVL.

The chain joins TRBV7-9 to TRBJ2-7, with 12 bases matching TRBD1. With 5 bases clipped from V and 5 bases from J, the junction kept 10 bases outside the gene matches. The CDR3 contains 16 residues. Germline V CDR1 and CDR2: SEHNR, FQNEAQ (reference sequence). The chain's CDR3 is CASSRSGTGGKNEQYF. In DNA, the CDR3 is TGTGCCAGCAGCCGAAGCGGGACAGGGGGCAAGAACGAGCAGTACTTC.

This clone was detected once. V and J are TRBV9 and TRBJ2-3; D is possibly TRBD2 (6 bases). Trimming removed 5 bases at V and 3 bases at J, with 16 bases between. The CDR3 has 15 residues. Germline CDR1 SGDLS, CDR2 YYNGEE. CDR3 protein: CASSLLPGRTDTQYF. The CDR3 DNA sequence: TGTGCCAGCAGTCTCCTGCCAGGGAGGACAGATACGCAGTATTTT. The variable domain in full, completed from reference TRBV9 and TRBJ2-3, reads DSGVTQTPKHLITATGQRVTLRCSPRSGDLSVYWYQQSLDQGLQFLIQYYNGEERAKGNILERFSAQQFPDLHSELNLSSLELGDSALYFCASSLLPGRTDTQYFGPGTRLTVL.

J is TRBJ1-2 and V is TRBV28; D unclear. The CDR3 runs 12 residues. Germline V CDR1 and CDR2: MDHEN, SYDVKM. The V gene lost 8 bases and the J gene lost 0 bases, with 7 bases spanning the gap. The CDR3 protein is CASFSANYGYTF. The CDR3 bases are TGTGCCAGCTTTTCAGCTAACTATGGCTACACCTTC.

V usage is TRBV6-1 and J usage is TRBJ2-6, with unresolved D. Trimming took 10 bases from V and 0 from J, leaving 4 bases between them. CDR3 length: 12 residues. Germline CDR1 MNHNS, CDR2 SASEGT. CDR3 nucleotides: TGTGCCACACACTCTGGGGCCAACGTCCTGACTTTC. Its protein product is CATHSGANVLTF.

The V and J genes are TRBV6-5 and TRBJ2-7; weak D call: TRBD1 (6 bases). Germline loops: CDR1 MNHEY, CDR2 SVGAGI. V was cut by 5 bases and J by 6 bases, with 17 bases left in between. This CDR3 region has 14 residues. The CDR3 bases are TGTGCCAGCAGTCGCAGACAGGAAGGGCTCGAGCAGTACTTC. Translation gives CASSRRQEGLEQYF.

This chain connects TRBV11-2 to TRBJ2-7; perhaps TRBD1 as D (6 bases). The germline V gene has CDR1 SGHAT and CDR2 FQNNGV. Trimming removed 5 bases from V and 4 bases from J, with 24 bases in between. The CDR3 spans 17 residues. The CDR3 coding sequence is TGTGCCAGCAGCCATTCGTTATTTGGACCGAGGGGGTACGAGCAGTACTTC. Amino acid sequence: CASSHSLFGPRGYEQYF.

The chain recombines TRBV5-1 with TRBJ1-6; D ambiguous. V lost 0 bases, J lost 4 bases, and 11 bases lay in between. This CDR3 has 16 amino acids. Germline V gives CDR1 SGHRS, CDR2 YFSETQ. Here the CDR3 DNA reads TGCGCCAGCAGCTTGGCCATCCCGGATTATAATTCACCCCTCCACTTT. Its protein product is CASSLAIPDYNSPLHF.

The CDR3 DNA sequence: TGTGCCTGGAGTTTCAAAGGTGGCAATCAGCCCCAGCATTTT. Its translation is CAWSFKGGNQPQHF. The gene calls are TRBV30 and TRBJ1-5; no reliable D call. Germline CDR1 is GTSNPN and CDR2 is SVGIG (reference sequence). The ends were cut back, 2 bases at V and 2 bases at J, with 10 bases in the middle. This CDR3 has 14 residues.